A selection of T cell receptor beta chains follows, all from one sample in a study of PD-L1 blockade in urothelial cancer. Profiling relied on immunoSEQ multiplex PCR, and the TCRdb table lists in-frame clones only, not all of them. The sample shows tens of thousands of clones, around nine tenths of them seen only once. Sequencing used PBMCs, obtained around atezolizumab (anti-PD-L1) treatment. The receptor set was obtained from a woman aged 60-70 years with urothelial cancer. The CDR3 runs from the conserved cysteine through the conserved F or W. Each record gives: D gene, V gene, clone size, J gene, CDR3 DNA, CDR3 protein. A D gene is named only where the DNA matches it firmly. Only some rows state a clone size, as once, few, many or a class for expanded clones.

d_gene: TRBD1
v_gene: TRBV5-6
abundance: -
j_gene: TRBJ1-1
CDR3nt: TGTGCCAGCAGCTGGTGGGGACAGTTGAACACTGAAGCTTTCTTT
CDR3aa: CASSWWGQLNTEAFF

d_gene: -
v_gene: TRBV6-5
abundance: -
j_gene: TRBJ2-1
CDR3nt: TGTGCCAGCAGTCCTGGGCCCTACAATGAGCAGTTCTTC
CDR3aa: CASSPGPYNEQFF

d_gene: -
v_gene: TRBV7-2
abundance: -
j_gene: TRBJ2-3
CDR3nt: TGTGCCAGCAGCTTATGGGGCCTACGTGGGGTTAGCACAGATACGCAGTATTTT
CDR3aa: CASSLWGLRGVSTDTQYF

d_gene: -
v_gene: TRBV11-1
abundance: -
j_gene: TRBJ2-3
CDR3nt: TGTGCCAGCAGCAGCAGCACAGATACGCAGTATTTT
CDR3aa: CASSSSTDTQYF

d_gene: -
v_gene: TRBV5-6
abundance: -
j_gene: TRBJ1-2
CDR3nt: TGTGCCAGCAGCTTGGGCAGGGCGGATGGCTACACCTTC
CDR3aa: CASSLGRADGYTF

d_gene: -
v_gene: TRBV7-2
abundance: -
j_gene: TRBJ2-3
CDR3nt: TGTGCCAGCAGCCAAACGCGGGGACTCGGCACAGATACGCAGTATTTT
CDR3aa: CASSQTRGLGTDTQYF

d_gene: -
v_gene: TRBV5-1
abundance: -
j_gene: TRBJ2-2
CDR3nt: TGCGCCAGCAGCTTTGGGGGCGCGGACACCGGGGAGCTGTTTTTT
CDR3aa: CASSFGGADTGELFF

d_gene: TRBD2
v_gene: TRBV7-2
abundance: -
j_gene: TRBJ2-5
CDR3nt: TGTGCCAGCAGCTTCGGACTAGCGGAAGAGACCCAGTACTTC
CDR3aa: CASSFGLAEETQYF

d_gene: TRBD1
v_gene: TRBV5-4
abundance: -
j_gene: TRBJ2-1
CDR3nt: TGTGCCAGCAGCTTGGCAGGGGGCAGGTACAATGAGCAGTTCTTC
CDR3aa: CASSLAGGRYNEQFF

d_gene: TRBD2
v_gene: TRBV27
abundance: -
j_gene: TRBJ2-5
CDR3nt: TGTGCCAGCAGTTTTTCCGTGGCGGGAGGAAGGGAGACCCAGTACTTC
CDR3aa: CASSFSVAGGRETQYF

d_gene: TRBD2
v_gene: TRBV7-2
abundance: -
j_gene: TRBJ2-7
CDR3nt: TGTGCCAGCAGCTTAGGGGGACAAGCGGGGGGTTTAACCTACGAGCAGTACTTC
CDR3aa: CASSLGGQAGGLTYEQYF

d_gene: TRBD1
v_gene: TRBV4-2
abundance: -
j_gene: TRBJ1-3
CDR3nt: TGTGCCAGCAGCGTTCAGGGGGGCAGGGGGCTTGGAAACACCATATATTTT
CDR3aa: CASSVQGGRGLGNTIYF

d_gene: -
v_gene: TRBV15
abundance: -
j_gene: TRBJ2-2
CDR3nt: TGTGCCACCAACGCTCGGACAGGCGGGGACACCGGGGAGCTGTTTTTT
CDR3aa: CATNARTGGDTGELFF

d_gene: -
v_gene: TRBV10-3
abundance: -
j_gene: TRBJ1-3
CDR3nt: TGTGCCATCAGTGTGTACAGCTTCTCTGGAAACACCATATATTTT
CDR3aa: CAISVYSFSGNTIYF

d_gene: TRBD1
v_gene: TRBV23-1
abundance: once
j_gene: TRBJ1-1
CDR3nt: TGCGCCAGCAGTCAATCAGGAGGGACAGGGTTCCGGACTGAAGCTTTCTTT
CDR3aa: CASSQSGGTGFRTEAFF

d_gene: TRBD1
v_gene: TRBV11-1
abundance: few
j_gene: TRBJ2-7
CDR3nt: TGTGCCAGCAGCGGGGACAGGATAAACTACGAGCAGTACTTC
CDR3aa: CASSGDRINYEQYF

d_gene: TRBD2
v_gene: TRBV28
abundance: -
j_gene: TRBJ2-7
CDR3nt: TGTGCCAGCAGTCTACTTAGCGGGAGGTACGAGCAGTACTTC
CDR3aa: CASSLLSGRYEQYF

d_gene: TRBD2
v_gene: TRBV28
abundance: once
j_gene: TRBJ2-7
CDR3nt: TGTGCCAGCAGAACCCCGGGACTAGCCCACGAGCAGTACTTC
CDR3aa: CASRTPGLAHEQYF

d_gene: TRBD2
v_gene: TRBV25-1
abundance: -
j_gene: TRBJ2-5
CDR3nt: TGTGCCAGCAGTGAACTTGGACTAGCAGTCCTCGAAGAGACCCAGTACTTC
CDR3aa: CASSELGLAVLEETQYF

d_gene: TRBD1
v_gene: TRBV7-9
abundance: few
j_gene: TRBJ1-1
CDR3nt: TGTGCCAGCAGCGCCGGGGACAGGGGAGAAGCTTTCTTT
CDR3aa: CASSAGDRGEAFF

d_gene: -
v_gene: TRBV7-3
abundance: -
j_gene: TRBJ1-6
CDR3nt: TGTGCCAGCAGTAACAGAGTAAATTCACCCCTCCACTTT
CDR3aa: CASSNRVNSPLHF

d_gene: -
v_gene: TRBV7-3
abundance: once
j_gene: TRBJ1-1
CDR3nt: TGTGCCAGCAGCTCAGGGACAACTGAAGCTTTCTTT
CDR3aa: CASSSGTTEAFF

d_gene: -
v_gene: TRBV4-3
abundance: -
j_gene: TRBJ2-7
CDR3nt: TGCGCCAGCAGCCGATCACCGTTAGGGGGAATCTACGAGCAGTACTTC
CDR3aa: CASSRSPLGGIYEQYF

d_gene: -
v_gene: TRBV2
abundance: -
j_gene: TRBJ2-7
CDR3nt: TGTGCCAGCAGTGTACAGGGCTACGAGCAGTACTTC
CDR3aa: CASSVQGYEQYF

d_gene: -
v_gene: TRBV7-9
abundance: -
j_gene: TRBJ1-2
CDR3nt: TGTGCCAGCAGCCTCGGGGACTATGGCTACACCTTC
CDR3aa: CASSLGDYGYTF

d_gene: -
v_gene: TRBV19
abundance: -
j_gene: TRBJ1-5
CDR3nt: TGTGCCAGTACCCCGGGAACTCTTAGCAATCAGCCCCAGCATTTT
CDR3aa: CASTPGTLSNQPQHF

d_gene: TRBD1
v_gene: TRBV6-5
abundance: -
j_gene: TRBJ2-7
CDR3nt: TGTGCCAGCAGGATGCAGGGGGCCGTCGAGCAGTACTTC
CDR3aa: CASRMQGAVEQYF

d_gene: TRBD1
v_gene: TRBV5-1
abundance: -
j_gene: TRBJ1-5
CDR3nt: TGCGCCAGCAGCGCCGACAGGGGTCAGCCCCAGCATTTT
CDR3aa: CASSADRGQPQHF

d_gene: -
v_gene: TRBV13
abundance: -
j_gene: TRBJ2-2
CDR3nt: TGTGCCAGCAAAGACCCTGAAATGGACAGCGGGGAGCTGTTTTTT
CDR3aa: CASKDPEMDSGELFF

d_gene: -
v_gene: TRBV2
abundance: -
j_gene: TRBJ1-5
CDR3nt: TGTGCCAGCAGTGAGGACAGAGTCAATCAGCCCCAGCATTTT
CDR3aa: CASSEDRVNQPQHF

d_gene: -
v_gene: TRBV18
abundance: once
j_gene: TRBJ2-7
CDR3nt: TGTGCCAGCTCACTAATAGGTCCGCGACAGTCTTTCAACGAGCAGTACTTC
CDR3aa: CASSLIGPRQSFNEQYF

d_gene: -
v_gene: TRBV7-6
abundance: -
j_gene: TRBJ2-5
CDR3nt: TGTGCCAGCAGCTTCATAGCGTCTTCTCAAGAGACCCAGTACTTC
CDR3aa: CASSFIASSQETQYF

d_gene: -
v_gene: TRBV7-2
abundance: -
j_gene: TRBJ1-2
CDR3nt: TGTGCCAGCAGCTTAGTGACGTTACAGTCCCGAACATCCTATGGCTACACCTTC
CDR3aa: CASSLVTLQSRTSYGYTF

d_gene: TRBD2
v_gene: TRBV5-6
abundance: -
j_gene: TRBJ2-7
CDR3nt: TGTGCCAGCAGCTGGGGGGGGATAGGGTTCTACGAGCAGTACTTC
CDR3aa: CASSWGGIGFYEQYF

d_gene: -
v_gene: TRBV6-1
abundance: -
j_gene: TRBJ1-5
CDR3nt: TGTGCCAGCAGTTGGGGCAGGGCGCCGCCCCAGCATTTT
CDR3aa: CASSWGRAPPQHF

d_gene: TRBD1
v_gene: TRBV7-2
abundance: -
j_gene: TRBJ1-5
CDR3nt: TGTGCCAGCAGCTTCCGACAGGGTCCTGATCAGCCCCAGCATTTT
CDR3aa: CASSFRQGPDQPQHF

d_gene: TRBD1
v_gene: TRBV7-2
abundance: -
j_gene: TRBJ2-7
CDR3nt: TGTGCCAGCAGCTCGGGACAGGGGGCACTCGAGCAGTACTTC
CDR3aa: CASSSGQGALEQYF

d_gene: -
v_gene: TRBV6-6
abundance: few
j_gene: TRBJ2-7
CDR3nt: TGTGCCAGCAGCACCGGAAGACACGACCCCTACGAGCAGTACTTC
CDR3aa: CASSTGRHDPYEQYF

d_gene: TRBD2
v_gene: TRBV7-7
abundance: -
j_gene: TRBJ2-2
CDR3nt: TGTGCCAGCAGGATCACTAGCGGGAGGAACACCGGGGAGCTGTTTTTT
CDR3aa: CASRITSGRNTGELFF

d_gene: -
v_gene: TRBV18
abundance: -
j_gene: TRBJ2-1
CDR3nt: TGTGCCAGCTCACCAGACTTTAACAATGAGCAGTTCTTC
CDR3aa: CASSPDFNNEQFF

d_gene: TRBD1
v_gene: TRBV5-4
abundance: -
j_gene: TRBJ2-5
CDR3nt: TGTGCCAGCAGCCGAGTAAGACAGGGGGCGGGTGAGACCCAGTACTTC
CDR3aa: CASSRVRQGAGETQYF